The 15 T cell receptor beta chains reported below all come from one sample, sequenced in a study of blood T cell repertoires in COVID-19. Some clones are missing from TCRdb's copy, which holds only in-frame ones; the method was immunoSEQ multiplex PCR. The data contain 45,000 to 60,000 clones, approximately 86% of them seen just once; the ten biggest clones take up approximately 15%. Sequencing was carried out using peripheral blood. These receptors were collected from a man aged 55 to 70 with active or convalescent COVID-19.

V is TRBV19 and J is TRBJ1-1; TRBD1 is a possible D gene (5 bases). Germline V gene lookup returns CDR1 LNHDA and CDR2 SQIVND (reference sequence). Trimming took off 0 bases at V and 4 bases at J, with 9 bases between the two ends. CDR3 length: 14 residues. The CDR3 spells CASSIDRQGTEAFF. CDR3 DNA: TGTGCCAGTAGTATAGATCGGCAGGGCACTGAAGCTTTCTTT. Complete variable domain (other parts from reference TRBV19 and TRBJ1-1): DGGITQSPKYLFRKEGQNVTLSCEQNLNHDAMYWYRQDPGQGLRLIYYSQIVNDFQKGDIAEGYSVSREKKESFPLTVTSAQKNPTAFYLCASSIDRQGTEAFFGQGTRLTVV.

The rearrangement joins TRBV7-3 to TRBJ1-1, with D maybe TRBD1 (6 bases). This CDR3 has 15 amino acids. Germline CDR1 reads SGHTA; CDR2 reads FQGTGA. V lost 5 bases to trimming and J lost 2 bases, with 15 bases between them. CDR3 coding DNA: TGTGCCAGCAGCATCCGACAGGCACAAAACACTGAAGCTTTCTTT. Translated, it gives CASSIRQAQNTEAFF.

This clone was seen more than once but under ten times. V and J are TRBV30 and TRBJ2-3; 8 bases fit TRBD2. V lost 0 bases and J lost 0; bases outside the gene matches: 11. This CDR3 has 18 amino acids. In germline, CDR1 is GTSNPN, CDR2 SVGIG (reference sequence). In nucleotides, the CDR3 is TGTGCCTGGAGTGTAGCCCGGGGGGGCCTCCCTAGCACAGATACGCAGTATTTT. It yields the protein CAWSVARGGLPSTDTQYF.

The chain combines TRBV6-6 with TRBJ1-4, with D maybe TRBD1 (5 bases). Germline loops: CDR1 MNHNY, CDR2 SVGAGI (reference sequence). V gave up 2 bases and J gave up 7 bases, with 14 bases separating them. The CDR3 extends over 15 amino acids. As DNA, the CDR3 is TGTGCCAGCAGTTACGAGGGACTGCGGGCTGAAAAACTGTTTTTT. It translates to CASSYEGLRAEKLFF.

V and J are TRBV9 and TRBJ1-6, with no clear D. The CDR3 has 15 amino acids. The V end was cut by 4 bases, the J end by 7 bases, with 15 bases between. Germline values: CDR1 SGDLS, CDR2 YYNGEE. CDR3 in DNA: TGTGCCAGCAGCACAATTGGGGAGCTAAATTCACCCCTCCACTTT. It specifies CASSTIGELNSPLHF.

The chain combines TRBV2 with TRBJ2-7; 7 nucleotides agree with TRBD2. V lost 4 bases, J lost 2 bases, and 2 bases stayed unmatched. The CDR3 length is 13 residues. Germline loops: CDR1 SNHLY, CDR2 FYNNEI. The CDR3 nucleotides are TGTGCCAGCAGTGGGGGGGGGACCTACGAGCAGTACTTC. Translation: CASSGGGTYEQYF.

V gene TRBV6-6 combines with J gene TRBJ1-5; 10 bases align to TRBD1. The V segment lost 6 bases and the J segment 4 bases; nucleotides outside the gene matches: 9. In germline, CDR1 is MNHNY, CDR2 SVGAGI (reference sequence). This CDR3 has 16 residues. CDR3 protein: CASSQSDRGGNQPQHF. The CDR3, as DNA: TGTGCCAGCAGCCAATCGGACAGGGGGGGAAATCAGCCCCAGCATTTT.

In regard to this clone: One end of the junction fails to match germline, which may point to a read error. The chain combines TRBV2 with TRBJ1-2, with no clear D. This CDR3 spans 13 amino acids. Germline lookup yields CDR1 SNHLY and CDR2 FYNNEI. CDR3 protein: CASREGIVYGYTF. The CDR3 region has the DNA TGTGCCAGCAGGGAAGGTATAGTATATGGCTACACCTTC.

V gene TRBV3-1 (or the pseudogene TRBV3-2) combines with J gene TRBJ1-2; D gene unclear. Germline CDR1 and CDR2: LGHDT and YNNKEL (reference sequence). The V end was cut by 1 base, the J end by 8 bases, with 11 bases between. The CDR3 consists of 13 residues. CDR3 sequence (DNA): TGTGCCAGCAGCCAAGGGGCTCCGGGAGGCTACACCTTC. Translated, it gives CASSQGAPGGYTF.

The chain is built from TRBV10-3 and TRBJ2-1; possibly TRBD1 for D (6 bases). The CDR3 sequence is 14 residues long. CDR1 and CDR2 (germline): ENHRY, SYGVKD. The V and J ends lost 10 bases and 2 bases respectively, with 15 bases between them. The CDR3 sequence: CATGEGATYNEQFF. As DNA, the CDR3 is TGTGCCACAGGGGAAGGGGCAACCTACAATGAGCAGTTCTTC.

This sequence joins TRBV7-9 and TRBJ2-3; 9 bases are a match to TRBD2. The germline CDR1 and CDR2 sequences are SEHNR and FQNEAQ (reference sequence). Trimming cost V 6 bases and J 0 bases; bases outside gene matches: 13. This CDR3 has 18 amino acids. The CDR3 loop is CASRPGPASGNSTDTQYF. DNA for the CDR3: TGTGCCAGCAGGCCCGGACCGGCTAGCGGGAATAGCACAGATACGCAGTATTTT.

This chain links TRBV3-1 (or the pseudogene TRBV3-2) with TRBJ1-1; TRBD1 aligns across 10 bases. V was pared by 4 bases and J by 1 base, with 3 bases of the junction left unmatched. CDR3 size: 15 residues. Germline loops: CDR1 LGHDT, CDR2 YNNKEL (reference sequence). For the CDR3, the DNA is TGTGCCAGCAGCCTCCGGGACAGGGGGAACACTGAAGCTTTCTTT. Translation gives CASSLRDRGNTEAFF.

The chain is built from TRBV7-6 and TRBJ1-1; weak D call: TRBD1 (5 bases). The V end was cut by 1 base, the J end by 0 bases, with 6 bases between. Germline values: CDR1 SGHVS, CDR2 FNYEAQ. This CDR3 has 14 residues. The CDR3: CASSLGQLNTEAFF. The CDR3 DNA follows: TGTGCCAGCAGCTTAGGACAGCTGAACACTGAAGCTTTCTTT. Variable domain in full (rest from reference TRBV7-6 and TRBJ1-1): GAGVSQSPRYKVTKRGQDVALRCDPISGHVSLYWYRQALGQGPEFLTYFNYEAQQDKSGLPNDRFSAERPEGSISTLTIQRTEQRDSAMYRCASSLGQLNTEAFFGQGTRLTVV.

J is TRBJ1-2 and V is TRBV2; no definite D call. V dropped 5 bases and J dropped 2 bases, with 6 bases sitting between them. CDR1 and CDR2 from the germline V gene are SNHLY and FYNNEI. This CDR3 has 12 residues. The CDR3 sequence: CASSRENYGYTF. Written as DNA, the CDR3 is TGTGCCAGCAGTAGAGAAAACTATGGCTACACCTTC.

The chain couples TRBV2 to TRBJ2-2; TRBD1 matches at 9 bases. CDR3 length: 15 residues. Germline assignment: CDR1 SNHLY and CDR2 FYNNEI. Trimming at V came to 4 bases and at J to 6 bases, leaving 6 bases not matched to a gene. The CDR3 DNA follows: TGTGCCAGCAGTGCGCCGGACAGGGGTTCCGGGGAGCTGTTTTTT. It yields the protein CASSAPDRGSGELFF. Looking up the rest from reference TRBV2 and TRBJ2-2 gives the full variable domain: EPEVTQTPSHQVTQMGQEVILRCVPISNHLYFYWYRQILGQKVEFLVSFYNNEISEKSEIFDDQFSVERPDGSNFTLKIRSTKLEDSAMYFCASSAPDRGSGELFFGEGSRLTVL.